The following is a T cell receptor (beta chain) sequence with its context. The antigen is undetermined. Data came from immunoSEQ multiplex PCR; TCRdb stores just in-frame clones and leaves some out. The sample lists 65,000 to 85,000 clones; about 87% were seen once. CDR3 length: 16 residues. Germline CDR1 LGHNA, CDR2 YNFKEQ. Trimming took off 2 bases at V and 1 base at J, with 11 bases between the two ends. This specimen belongs to a study of OX40 agonist ivuxolimab in advanced cancers. Background on the study: Each dose-escalation patient presented with hepatocellular carcinoma, melanoma, renal cell or head and neck cancer. The study's findings and limits: On average, a greater number of expanded clones characterised CD8+ T cells relative to CD4+.

The investigators sampled blood at baseline, at cycle 4 day 1, and at cycle 7 day 1. The J gene is TRBJ2-2, the V gene TRBV4-2, with no clear D. The sequences come from CD4+ or CD8+ T cells sorted from blood, collected in a trial of the OX40 agonist ivuxolimab. This clonotype was obtained from an adult with an advanced solid tumor such as melanoma, head and neck, liver or kidney cancer. The CDR3: CASSQNPRGNTGELFF. The CDR3, as DNA: TGTGCCAGCAGCCAAAACCCACGTGGGAACACCGGGGAGCTGTTTTTT.